Included here is one TCR beta chain sequence, with context. This sample was included in a study of cytomegalovirus exposure and HLA in healthy donors. Study context: In a later analysis, the roughly 130 validation repertoires were reported to have used the same platform as the 600 to 700 first-cohort repertoires.

This CDR3 has 13 amino acids. V lost 2 bases to trimming and J lost 6 bases, with 10 bases between them. Germline assignment: CDR1 MDHEN and CDR2 SYDVKM. Sequencing was performed with immunoSEQ multiplex PCR; in TCRdb, only in-frame clones are kept and a portion is missing. The sample records some 140,000 clones, about 90% being singletons. This TCR derives from a man younger than 35 in good health and CMV-seronegative. The sample consisted of PBMCs. The chain combines TRBV28 with TRBJ1-1; D remains ambiguous. CDR3 loop: CASSLLEQPEAFF. The DNA of the CDR3 is TGTGCCAGCAGTTTACTAGAACAACCTGAAGCTTTCTTT.